This T cell receptor (beta chain) was found in a study of CD8 T cells in Susac syndrome. The sequenced target, TCR beta, came from blood CD8+ and CD4+ T cells. Isolation of CD8+ and CD4+ T cells was performed negatively, whereas enrichment of TEMRA cells was done by FACS. When the RNA was reverse transcribed, random hexamers were used with an input of roughly 0.5 to 1 ug. immunoSEQ multiplex PCR amplified TCR beta CDR3 across 54 Vbeta, 13 Jbeta. MiXCR, applied by TCRdb to the immunoSEQ multiplex PCR reads, yields one record per CDR3 protein. The sample has approximately 220,000 distinct CDR3 sequences, 92% seen once. On this clonotype itself: No antigen is known for it.

General study results and limits: That the number of individuals in its TCR sequencing and HLA analysis was relatively small was acknowledged by the study.

CDR3 length equals 12 residues. V gave up 7 bases and J gave up 6 bases, with 12 bases separating them. The origin of this receptor is a human donor with multiple sclerosis. Sequences were obtained from CD8+ T cells from PBMCs. V usage is TRBV12-3 or TRBV12-4 and J usage is TRBJ1-2; D not certain. The CDR3 protein is CASTLGANGYTF. In DNA, the CDR3 is TGTGCCAGCACCCTGGGAGCTAATGGCTACACCTTC.